This TCR beta chain was retrieved from a study of blood T cells in healthy people across ages. V shed 3 bases, J shed 8 bases, and the junction held 12 bases outside the gene matches. Germline V gene data show CDR1 as SGHRS and CDR2 as YFSETQ. This CDR3 comprises 16 residues. Alongside a J-beta primer mix, a sample-barcoded 5' primer served in a second PCR lasting 7 to 11 cycles. Tagging of each cDNA molecule was performed by a template-switch adaptor with 12 random nucleotides. Each sample provided no less than 2.5 million CDR3-containing paired-end reads. MiXCR was run by TCRdb on the 5' RACE reads, yielding one entry per CDR3 protein. The table has more than 600,000 distinct CDR3 sequences, roughly 25% seen once; the top ten hold 8% to 10%. At least 6 million PBMCs were isolated per sample. Another study also made use of these data, one on T cells of mothers and their children.

Sequencing used blood. The chain is built from TRBV5-1 and TRBJ2-1, with 9 bases identical to TRBD2. The sequence came from a boy younger than 18 in good health. The CDR3 DNA reads as TGCGCCAGCAGCTACCAAAATAGCGGGAGTATTGATGAGCAGTTCTTC. Translating gives CASSYQNSGSIDEQFF.